These 32 T cell receptor beta chains came from one sample sequenced in a study of blood T cell repertoires in COVID-19. Sequenced by immunoSEQ multiplex PCR; TCRdb stores in-frame clones only, minus some. The table shows about 54,000 clones, with roughly nine tenths occurring only once. The specimen was peripheral blood. The receptor set was obtained from a woman in her forties with active COVID-19.

V and J are TRBV7-2 and TRBJ1-1; no firm D call. Looked up from germline, CDR1 is SGHTA and CDR2 is FQGNSA. The CDR3 totals 16 residues. V dropped 6 bases and J dropped 4 bases, with 21 bases sitting between them. CDR3 coding DNA: TGTGCCAGCAGGGGGAGGCCGGGATCAGGAGGCACTGAAGCTTTCTTT. This translates into CASRGRPGSGGTEAFF.

The chain joins TRBV5-1 to TRBJ2-5; 8 bases agree with TRBD1. Losses at the gene ends were 4 bases for V and 0 bases for J; bases not matched to a gene: 8. The germline CDR1 and CDR2 sequences are SGHRS and YFSETQ. This CDR3 comprises 16 residues. CDR3 loop: CASSGGTGGYQETQYF. In DNA form, the CDR3 reads TGCGCCAGCAGCGGGGGGACAGGAGGGTACCAAGAGACCCAGTACTTC.

V and J are TRBV6-5 and TRBJ2-5, with TRBD2 matching over 10 bases. This CDR3 has 15 residues. Germline trimming cut 6 bases from V and 3 bases from J; bases unmatched to any gene: 7. Looked up from germline, CDR1 is MNHEY and CDR2 is SVGAGI. In DNA, the CDR3 is TGTGCCAGCAGCCGAGCGGGGGGGGGAAAAGAGACCCAGTACTTC. It specifies CASSRAGGGKETQYF.

V is TRBV29-1 and J is TRBJ2-3; D uncertain. The CDR3 has 15 amino acids. Germline V gene data show CDR1 as SQVTM and CDR2 as ANQGSEA. V dropped 2 bases and J dropped 4 bases, with 16 bases sitting between them. The DNA for the CDR3 is TGCAGCGTTGAACTAGGTACCCGCTTCCCAGATACGCAGTATTTT. Encoded protein: CSVELGTRFPDTQYF.

The sample holds one count of this clone. J is TRBJ2-7 and V is TRBV19; a weak D match, TRBD2 (6 bases). The germline V and J ends were trimmed by 4 bases and 6 bases, with 13 bases remaining between them. CDR1 is LNHDA, CDR2 SQIVND, per germline (reference sequence). The CDR3 is 13 amino acids. The CDR3 region has the DNA TGTGCCAGTAGTACCTCGGGAGCGGCCGAGCAGTACTTC. As protein: CASSTSGAAEQYF.

V gene TRBV3-1 (or the pseudogene TRBV3-2) combines with J gene TRBJ1-2; D is unclear. The CDR3 consists of 13 residues. V lost 1 base and J lost 8, with 11 bases in between. Germline V gene sequence: CDR1 LGHDT, CDR2 YNNKEL (reference sequence). CDR3 residues: CASSQGFGEGYTF. CDR3 coding DNA: TGTGCCAGCAGCCAAGGTTTCGGGGAAGGCTACACCTTC.

The rearrangement links TRBV7-8 to TRBJ2-1; TRBD2 matches at 14 bases. The CDR3 extends over 19 amino acids. CDR1 SGHVS and CDR2 FQNEAQ come from the germline V gene. V lost 1 base, J lost 4 bases, and 9 bases stayed unmatched. The CDR3 DNA is TGTGCCAGCAGCTTAGGGAGACTAGCGGGGGGGCCTATATACAATGAGCAGTTCTTC. It is translated as CASSLGRLAGGPIYNEQFF. Together with reference TRBV7-8 and TRBJ2-1, the CDR3 gives the full variable domain: GAGVSQSPRYKVAKRGQDVALRCDPISGHVSLFWYQQALGQGPEFLTYFQNEAQLDKSGLPSDRFFAERPEGSVSTLKIQRTQQEDSAVYLCASSLGRLAGGPIYNEQFFGPGTRLTVL.

The chain joins TRBV2 to TRBJ2-3; 9 bases match TRBD1. This CDR3 has 19 amino acids. Germline-derived CDR1 and CDR2 are SNHLY and FYNNEI. J was trimmed by 2 bases and V by 6 bases; bases with no gene match: 18. CDR3 nucleotides: TGTGCCAGCAGCCCTAGTGGGGGGAGACAGGGGGTCATCACAGATACGCAGTATTTT. It encodes CASSPSGGRQGVITDTQYF. The complete variable domain, with remaining parts taken from reference TRBV2 and TRBJ2-3, reads EPEVTQTPSHQVTQMGQEVILRCVPISNHLYFYWYRQILGQKVEFLVSFYNNEISEKSEIFDDQFSVERPDGSNFTLKIRSTKLEDSAMYFCASSPSGGRQGVITDTQYFGPGTRLTVL.

The chain couples TRBV5-5 to TRBJ1-1; D gene ambiguous. The germline CDR1 and CDR2 sequences are SGHKS and YYEKEE (reference sequence). With 4 bases removed from V and 3 bases from J, the gap between germline ends came to 16 bases. This CDR3 comprises 15 residues. The CDR3, as DNA: TGTGCCAGCAGCCCGATAACCCCACGGGACACTGAAGCTTTCTTT. Its protein is CASSPITPRDTEAFF.

The chain has TRBV18 and TRBJ2-7; TRBD2 matches at 10 bases. Germline V gene data show CDR1 as KGHSH and CDR2 as LQKENI. V shed 5 bases and J 0 bases; nucleotides not matched to a gene: 4. This CDR3 contains 15 residues. This CDR3 reads CASSSASGSSYEQYF. The CDR3 DNA is TGTGCCAGCTCATCTGCTAGCGGGAGCTCCTACGAGCAGTACTTC.

The chain joins TRBV14 to TRBJ2-5; 7 bases are a match to TRBD1. The V gene's germline CDR1 is SGHDN and CDR2 FVKESK. This CDR3 is 16 amino acids long. V shed 1 base and J 1 base; nucleotides not matched to a gene: 6. CDR3 sequence: CASSQGDSLGQETQYF. As DNA, the CDR3 is TGTGCCAGCAGCCAAGGGGACAGCTTGGGCCAAGAGACCCAGTACTTC.

The chain uses TRBV2 and TRBJ2-3; TRBD1 might be the D (6 bases). V was clipped by 6 bases and J by 2 bases, with 18 bases between them. Per the germline V gene, CDR1 is SNHLY and CDR2 is FYNNEI. The CDR3 loop spans 16 amino acids. CDR3: CASRGFFGGNTDTQYF. CDR3 nucleotide sequence: TGTGCCAGCAGGGGCTTTTTTGGGGGCAACACAGATACGCAGTATTTT.

This clone was seen only once. The rearrangement joins TRBV30 to TRBJ1-6; D is perhaps TRBD1 (5 bases). V lost 1 base to trimming and J lost 4 bases, with 11 bases between them. Germline loops: CDR1 GTSNPN, CDR2 SVGIG (reference sequence). The CDR3 is 15 amino acids. CDR3 region: CAWSAPGTYNSPLHF. CDR3 nucleotides: TGTGCCTGGAGTGCCCCCGGGACTTATAATTCACCCCTCCACTTT.

This chain uses TRBV3-1 (or the pseudogene TRBV3-2) with TRBJ1-2; a possible D gene is TRBD1 (5 bases). The V gene's germline CDR1 is LGHDT and CDR2 YNNKEL (reference sequence). The length of the CDR3 is 16 residues. Trimming cost V 0 bases and J 0 bases, with 11 bases left between them. Here the CDR3 DNA reads TGTGCCAGCAGCCAAGATGAGTCAGGGACTAACTATGGCTACACCTTC. This translates into CASSQDESGTNYGYTF.

The J gene is TRBJ1-4, the V gene TRBV5-5; D gene unclear. The CDR3 totals 14 residues. V was shortened by 0 bases and J by 8 bases, with 11 bases between the two germline ends. From germline, CDR1 is SGHKS and CDR2 YYEKEE (reference sequence). CDR3 residues: CASSLAPGEEKLFF. The CDR3 bases are TGTGCCAGCAGCTTGGCGCCCGGGGAAGAAAAACTGTTTTTT.

The chain recombines TRBV10-3 with TRBJ1-1; 10 bases are a match to TRBD1. J gave up 6 bases and V 5 bases, and 6 bases lay outside the gene matches. This CDR3 comprises 14 residues. Germline CDR1 ENHRY, CDR2 SYGVKD. CDR3 sequence: CAISIDRGQAEAFF. The CDR3, as DNA: TGTGCCATCAGTATTGACAGGGGGCAAGCTGAAGCTTTCTTT.

V usage is TRBV7-2 and J usage is TRBJ1-6; perhaps TRBD1 as D (5 bases). The CDR3 length is 18 residues. Germline V CDR1 and CDR2: SGHTA, FQGNSA. Trimming removed 7 bases at V and 8 bases at J, with 27 bases between. CDR3 bases: TGTGCCAGCACCCAGTCGTTGGGGGGAGGAGGTTTCGATTCACCCCTCCACTTT. This gives the protein CASTQSLGGGGFDSPLHF. Variable domain in full (rest from reference TRBV7-2 and TRBJ1-6): GAGVSQSPSNKVTEKGKDVELRCDPISGHTALYWYRQSLGQGLEFLIYFQGNSAPDKSGLPSDRFSAERTGGSVSTLTIQRTQQEDSAVYLCASTQSLGGGGFDSPLHFGNGTRLTVT.

In its sample, this clone was seen once. The gene calls are TRBV25-1 and TRBJ1-2; TRBD1 might be the D (6 bases). In germline, CDR1 is MGHDK, CDR2 SYGVNS. The CDR3 covers 16 residues. Trimming shortened V by 5 bases and J by 0 bases, and 16 bases separated the two germline ends. Here the CDR3 reads CASSLQTGEANYGYTF. The CDR3 nucleotides read TGTGCCAGCAGTCTTCAGACAGGAGAAGCTAACTATGGCTACACCTTC.

The rearrangement uses TRBV5-5 and TRBJ2-5, with unresolved D. V was cut by 0 bases and J by 4 bases, with 7 bases left in between. CDR3 size: 13 residues. The V gene's germline CDR1 is SGHKS and CDR2 YYEKEE (reference sequence). CDR3 loop: CASSLGSSETQYF. CDR3 bases: TGTGCCAGCAGCTTGGGTAGTTCAGAGACCCAGTACTTC.

The chain is built from TRBV7-2 and TRBJ2-3; D remains unclear. The CDR3 has 13 residues. Trimming pared 1 base from V and 6 bases from J, leaving 8 bases between. Per germline, CDR1 SGHTA and CDR2 FQGNSA. The CDR3 reads CASSLGAADTQYF. The CDR3 region has the DNA TGTGCCAGCAGCTTAGGGGCCGCGGATACGCAGTATTTT.

This chain links TRBV11-1 with TRBJ2-3; 7 positions match TRBD2. The length of the CDR3 is 15 residues. In germline, CDR1 is SGHAT, CDR2 FQDESV (reference sequence). V shed 5 bases and J 0 bases; nucleotides not matched to a gene: 5. The CDR3 sequence is CASSIPGLSTDTQYF. CDR3 coding DNA: TGTGCCAGCAGCATCCCGGGACTAAGCACAGATACGCAGTATTTT.

The chain links TRBV5-1 to TRBJ1-1; TRBD1 is a possible D gene (6 bases). The V end was cut by 7 bases, the J end by 6 bases, with 19 bases between. There are 14 residues in the CDR3. CDR1 is SGHRS and CDR2 is YFSETQ in the germline V gene. In nucleotides, the CDR3 is TGCGCCAGCCAGGGTGGGGGGGCTGAGGCTGAAGCTTTCTTT. This encodes CASQGGGAEAEAFF. Variable domain in full (rest from reference TRBV5-1 and TRBJ1-1): KAGVTQTPRYLIKTRGQQVTLSCSPISGHRSVSWYQQTPGQGLQFLFEYFSETQRNKGNFPGRFSGRQFSNSRSEMNVSTLELGDSALYLCASQGGGAEAEAFFGQGTRLTVV.

The rearrangement uses TRBV5-1 and TRBJ2-1, with 8 nucleotides matching TRBD2. Germline V gene data show CDR1 as SGHRS and CDR2 as YFSETQ. CDR3 length equals 17 residues. V trimming: 0 bases; J trimming: 10 bases; junction bases outside the gene matches: 15. This CDR3 reads CASSLDLRGREGLEQFF. The CDR3 nucleotides read TGCGCCAGCAGCTTGGATCTGCGGGGACGGGAGGGTTTGGAGCAGTTCTTC.

V is TRBV6-5 and J is TRBJ1-5, with D perhaps TRBD1 (5 bases). Trimming removed 6 bases at V and 3 bases at J, with 12 bases between. The CDR3 sequence is 14 residues long. Germline CDR1 MNHEY, CDR2 SVGAGI. The CDR3 DNA sequence: TGTGCCAGCAGCCGCGGACACAACAATCAGCCCCAGCATTTT. It encodes CASSRGHNNQPQHF.

The chain couples TRBV3-1 (or the pseudogene TRBV3-2) to TRBJ2-3, with D perhaps matching TRBD2 (6 bases). Germline V gives CDR1 LGHDT, CDR2 YNNKEL (reference sequence). The CDR3 contains 11 residues. Trimming took off 5 bases at V and 9 bases at J, with 9 bases between the two ends. The CDR3 reads CASSSGRTQYF. CDR3 DNA: TGTGCCAGCAGCAGCGGGCGAACGCAGTATTTT.

The J gene is TRBJ2-7, the V gene TRBV6-6, with a possible D match to TRBD1 (5 bases). Trimming pared 11 bases from V and 4 bases from J, leaving 15 bases between. The CDR3 runs to 12 residues. Germline V gene data show CDR1 as MNHNY and CDR2 as SVGAGI (reference sequence). The CDR3 DNA reads TGTGCCGCCCGGCAGGGTGGGTACGAGCAGTACTTC. This sequence encodes CAARQGGYEQYF.

The chain links TRBV10-3 to TRBJ1-4, with 11 bases matching TRBD1. V was clipped by 10 bases and J by 4 bases; unmatched bases: 5. The CDR3 extends over 14 amino acids. Germline values: CDR1 ENHRY, CDR2 SYGVKD. CDR3 loop: CATRGQGDNEKLFF. CDR3 nucleotide sequence: TGTGCCACAAGGGGACAGGGGGATAATGAAAAACTGTTTTTT.

V and J are TRBV5-8 and TRBJ1-5; D may be TRBD1 (6 bases). The CDR3 covers 15 residues. Per germline, CDR1 SGHTS and CDR2 YDEGEE. Trimming removed 4 bases from V and 4 bases from J, with 15 bases in between. Here the CDR3 DNA reads TGTGCCAGCAGCCTTGGGGGCAGGGTGAATCAGCCCCAGCATTTT. This translates into CASSLGGRVNQPQHF.

The chain employs TRBV18 and TRBJ1-5; D perhaps matches TRBD1 (5 bases). Trimming removed 3 bases from V and 3 bases from J, with 12 bases in between. In germline, CDR1 is KGHSH, CDR2 LQKENI. The CDR3 sequence is 15 residues long. In DNA, the CDR3 is TGTGCCAGCTCACCGGGGCAGGCCCCCAATCAGCCCCAGCATTTT. Amino acids: CASSPGQAPNQPQHF.

This clone was counted once. This sequence joins TRBV5-6 and TRBJ2-7; D is possibly TRBD1 (6 bases). Trimming removed 8 bases from V and 3 bases from J, with 9 bases in between. Germline CDR1 SGHDT, CDR2 YYEEEE. CDR3 size: 11 residues. The CDR3 DNA follows: TGTGCCAGTACGGACAGCTACGAGCAGTACTTC. Residues: CASTDSYEQYF.

The rearrangement links TRBV5-6 to TRBJ2-6, with D perhaps TRBD1 (6 bases). The CDR3 totals 16 residues. The ends were cut back, 3 bases at V and 2 bases at J, with 12 bases in the middle. The V gene's germline CDR1 is SGHDT and CDR2 YYEEEE. CDR3 sequence: CASSYIRTAGANVLTF. CDR3 in DNA: TGTGCCAGCAGCTACATCCGGACAGCTGGGGCCAACGTCCTGACTTTC.

V usage is TRBV10-3 and J usage is TRBJ2-5; 7 nucleotides align to TRBD1. The germline gives CDR1 ENHRY, CDR2 SYGVKD. Trimming at V came to 4 bases and at J to 5 bases, leaving 7 bases not matched to a gene. The CDR3 is 14 amino acids. CDR3 nucleotides: TGTGCCATCAGTGGAGGGGGCCAGTTGGAGACCCAGTACTTC. This codes for CAISGGGQLETQYF.